The source of this T cell receptor beta chain is a study of CD8 T cells in ankylosing spondylitis. In this sample, this clonotype turned up a few times. What it recognizes is unknown. Study results and limitations: Blood from ankylosing spondylitis patients appeared to carry a characteristic roughly eight-variant TCR beta motif.

A single record per CDR3 protein comes from TCRdb applying MiXCR to the 5' RACE reads. The sample contains approximately 350,000 distinct CDR3 sequences, roughly 14% of which appear only once. This CDR3 is 13 amino acids long. Trimming took off 4 bases at V and 5 bases at J, with 12 bases between the two ends. CDR1 and CDR2 from the germline V gene are SGHRS and YFSETQ. The receptor's source is a male donor with ankylosing spondylitis or in good health (not recorded which). The sample was blood, either unsorted or a sorted T cell fraction (not recorded which). V usage is TRBV5-1 and J usage is TRBJ2-5; tentative D call: TRBD2 (5 bases). DNA of the CDR3: TGCGCCAGCAGCGGAGGAATGTGGGAGACCCAGTACTTC. Residues: CASSGGMWETQYF.